These 8 T cell receptor beta chains were sequenced from one sample in a study of chemoradiotherapy in HPV16-positive cancers. Only in-frame clones appear in the TCRdb table, and some are missing; sequencing was by immunoSEQ multiplex PCR. The sample gives 25,000 to 30,000 clones, over 80% of which show up once; around 20% is in the top ten. The input for sequencing was blood, taken from a patient who underwent chemoradiotherapy. The receptors shown here come from a human donor with HPV-associated anogenital cancer.

The chain employs TRBV7-6 and TRBJ2-2; D is undetermined. Germline CDR1 and CDR2: SGHVS and FNYEAQ. The V gene lost 1 base and the J gene lost 4 bases, with 4 bases spanning the gap. The CDR3 extends over 13 amino acids. CDR3 region: CASSLVSTGELFF. As DNA, the CDR3 is TGTGCCAGCAGCTTAGTTAGCACCGGGGAGCTGTTTTTT.

This chain links TRBV19 with TRBJ2-7; D might be TRBD1 (6 bases). The CDR3 runs to 14 residues. V dropped 3 bases and J dropped 3 bases, with 12 bases sitting between them. CDR1 is LNHDA and CDR2 is SQIVND in the germline V gene (reference sequence). The CDR3 DNA is TGTGCCAGTAGTATGGGCAGGGGCAGCTACGAGCAGTACTTC. As protein: CASSMGRGSYEQYF.

The chain has TRBV27 and TRBJ2-2; D uncertain. This CDR3 spans 12 amino acids. The V end lost 2 bases, the J end lost 7 bases, and 5 bases lay between the germline ends. Germline V CDR1 and CDR2: MNHEY, SMNVEV (reference sequence). The CDR3 nucleotides read TGTGCCAGCAGTTTACCAGTCGGGGAGCTGTTTTTT. Amino acids: CASSLPVGELFF.

The chain carries TRBV4-1 and TRBJ2-3; D may be TRBD2 (5 bases). Germline V gives CDR1 MGHRA, CDR2 YSYEKL. This CDR3 has 16 amino acids. Trimming left V 1 base short and J 5 bases short, with 16 bases between. In nucleotides, the CDR3 is TGCGCCAGCAGCCAAGGCCCCCGGGGAACTCAAGATACGCAGTATTTT. As protein: CASSQGPRGTQDTQYF.

CDR3 sequence reads: CASSSGGGYTF. The DNA of the CDR3 is TGTGCCAGCAGTTCCGGGGGGGGCTACACCTTC. V usage is TRBV6-6 and J usage is TRBJ1-2; D perhaps matches TRBD1 (5 bases). V lost 4 bases, J lost 8 bases, and 8 bases lay in between. The CDR3 length is 11 residues. Germline V CDR1 and CDR2: MNHNY, SVGAGI (reference sequence).

V gene TRBV7-8 combines with J gene TRBJ1-5; no clear D. The V end was cut by 0 bases, the J end by 6 bases, with 6 bases between. Germline CDR1 is SGHVS and CDR2 is FQNEAQ. CDR3 length: 13 amino acids. The CDR3 loop is CASSLADPQPQHF. The CDR3, as DNA: TGTGCCAGCAGCTTAGCCGACCCTCAGCCCCAGCATTTT.

This clone has just a few counts. This chain connects TRBV27 to TRBJ1-2; D is ambiguous. The CDR3 extends over 14 amino acids. Germline values: CDR1 MNHEY, CDR2 SMNVEV (reference sequence). V lost 5 bases to trimming and J lost 2 bases, with 12 bases between them. This CDR3 reads CASSPEGPNYGYTF. In DNA, the CDR3 is TGTGCCAGCAGTCCCGAAGGACCCAACTATGGCTACACCTTC.

The V gene is TRBV2, the J gene TRBJ2-2; 12 positions match TRBD2. The CDR3 has 15 amino acids. Germline values: CDR1 SNHLY, CDR2 FYNNEI. The V gene end was trimmed by 5 bases and the J gene end by 4 bases; junction bases not matched to a gene: 2. The CDR3 bases are TGTGCCAGCAGTACTAGCGGGGGGCTCACCGGGGAGCTGTTTTTT. Translation: CASSTSGGLTGELFF.